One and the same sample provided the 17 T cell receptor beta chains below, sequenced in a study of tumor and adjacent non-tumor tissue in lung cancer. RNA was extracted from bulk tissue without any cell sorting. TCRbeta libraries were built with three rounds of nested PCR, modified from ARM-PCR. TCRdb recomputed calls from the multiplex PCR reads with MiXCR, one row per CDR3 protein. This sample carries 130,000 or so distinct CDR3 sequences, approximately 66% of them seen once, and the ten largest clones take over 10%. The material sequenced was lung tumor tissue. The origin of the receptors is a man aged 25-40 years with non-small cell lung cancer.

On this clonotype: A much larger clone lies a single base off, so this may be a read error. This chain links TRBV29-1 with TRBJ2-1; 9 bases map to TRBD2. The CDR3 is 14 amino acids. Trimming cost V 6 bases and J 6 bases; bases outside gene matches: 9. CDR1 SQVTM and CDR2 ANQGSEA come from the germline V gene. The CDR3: CSVARISGSNEQFF. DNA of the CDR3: TGCAGCGTCGCCAGGATTAGCGGGAGCAATGAGCAGTTCTTC.

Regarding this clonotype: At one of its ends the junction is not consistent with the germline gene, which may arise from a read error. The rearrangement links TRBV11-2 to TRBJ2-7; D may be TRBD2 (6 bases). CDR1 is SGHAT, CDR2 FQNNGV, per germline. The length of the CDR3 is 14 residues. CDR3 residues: CVSSSGGKLNEQYF. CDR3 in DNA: TGTGTCAGCAGCTCCGGCGGGAAGCTCAACGAGCAGTACTTC.

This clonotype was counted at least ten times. The CDR3 coding sequence is TGTGCCAGCAGCCCCGGAGACGGCAGCTACGAGCAGTACTTC. Translated: CASSPGDGSYEQYF. V and J are TRBV4-2 and TRBJ2-7; D is ambiguous. Trimming stripped 4 bases from V and 3 bases from J, with 13 bases between. The CDR3 spans 14 residues. The germline V gene has CDR1 LGHNA and CDR2 YNFKEQ.

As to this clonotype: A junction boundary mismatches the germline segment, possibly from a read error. The CDR3 DNA is TGTGCCAGCAGCTTAGGTGCTAGCGGGTTTAGCTCCTACAAAGAGCAGTTCTTT. The encoded protein is CASSLGASGFSSYKEQFF. J is TRBJ2-1 and V is TRBV11-2, with 8 bases aligning to TRBD2. The CDR3 runs 18 residues. CDR1 is SGHAT, CDR2 FQNNGV, per germline. Drawing the rest from reference TRBV11-2 and TRBJ2-1, the complete variable domain is EAGVAQSPRYKIIEKRQSVAFWCNPISGHATLYWYQQILGQGPKLLIQFQNNGVVDDSQLPKDRFSAERLKGVDSTLKIQPAKLEDSAVYLCASSLGASGFSSYKEQFFGPGTRLTVL.

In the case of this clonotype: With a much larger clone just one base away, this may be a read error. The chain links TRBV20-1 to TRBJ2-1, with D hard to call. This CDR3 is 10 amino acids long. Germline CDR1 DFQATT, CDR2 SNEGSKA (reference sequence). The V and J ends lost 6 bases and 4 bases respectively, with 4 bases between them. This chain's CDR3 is CSAFYNEQFF. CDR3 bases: TGCAGTGCGTTTTACAATGAGCAGTTCTTC.

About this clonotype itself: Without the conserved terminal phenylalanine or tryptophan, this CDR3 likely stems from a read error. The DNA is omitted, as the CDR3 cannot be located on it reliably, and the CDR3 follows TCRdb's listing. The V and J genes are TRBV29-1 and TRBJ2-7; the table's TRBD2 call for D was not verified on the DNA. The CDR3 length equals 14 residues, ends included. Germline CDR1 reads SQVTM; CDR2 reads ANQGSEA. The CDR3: CSVEGLAVVYEQYL.

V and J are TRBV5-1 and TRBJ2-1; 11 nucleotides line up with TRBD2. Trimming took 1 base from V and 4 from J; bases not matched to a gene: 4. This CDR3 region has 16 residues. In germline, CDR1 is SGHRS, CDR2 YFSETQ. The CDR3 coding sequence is TGCGCCAGCAGCTTGCCCGGGACTAGCGGTTACAATGAGCAGTTCTTC. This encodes CASSLPGTSGYNEQFF. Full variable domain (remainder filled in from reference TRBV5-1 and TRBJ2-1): KAGVTQTPRYLIKTRGQQVTLSCSPISGHRSVSWYQQTPGQGLQFLFEYFSETQRNKGNFPGRFSGRQFSNSRSEMNVSTLELGDSALYLCASSLPGTSGYNEQFFGPGTRLTVL.

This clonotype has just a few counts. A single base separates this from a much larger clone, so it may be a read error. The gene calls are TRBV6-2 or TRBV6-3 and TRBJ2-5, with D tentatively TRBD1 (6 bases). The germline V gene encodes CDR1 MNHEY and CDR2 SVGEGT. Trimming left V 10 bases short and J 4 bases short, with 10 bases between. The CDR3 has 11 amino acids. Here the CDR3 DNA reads TGTGCCAACAGGGCGGGAGAGACCCAGTACTTC. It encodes CANRAGETQYF.

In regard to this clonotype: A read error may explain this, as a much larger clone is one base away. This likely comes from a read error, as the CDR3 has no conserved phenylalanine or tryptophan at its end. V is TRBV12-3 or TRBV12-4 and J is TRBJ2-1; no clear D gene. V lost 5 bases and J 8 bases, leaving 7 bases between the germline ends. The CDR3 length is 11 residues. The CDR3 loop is CASSQTHEQFL. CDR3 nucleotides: TGTGCCAGCAGTCAGACCCATGAGCAGTTCCTC.

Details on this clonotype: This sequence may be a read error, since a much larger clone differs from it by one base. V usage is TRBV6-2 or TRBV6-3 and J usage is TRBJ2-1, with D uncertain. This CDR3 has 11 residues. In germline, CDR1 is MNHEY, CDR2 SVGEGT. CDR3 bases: TGTGCCAGTGGAGCCTACAATGATCAGTTCTTC. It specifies CASGAYNDQFF.

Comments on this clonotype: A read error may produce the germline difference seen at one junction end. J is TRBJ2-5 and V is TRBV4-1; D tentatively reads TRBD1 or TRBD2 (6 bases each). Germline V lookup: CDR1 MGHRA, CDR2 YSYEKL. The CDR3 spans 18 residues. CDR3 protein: CASSQDGGLVGGAETQYF. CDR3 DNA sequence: TGCGCCAGCAGCCAAGATGGGGGGCTAGTGGGAGGTGCGGAGACCCAGTACTTT.

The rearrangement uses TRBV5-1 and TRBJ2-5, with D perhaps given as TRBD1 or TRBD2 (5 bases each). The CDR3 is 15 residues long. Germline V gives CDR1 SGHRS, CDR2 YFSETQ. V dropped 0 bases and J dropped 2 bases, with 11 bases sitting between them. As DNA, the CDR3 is TGCGCCAGCAGCTTGGTCTCGGGGCCACAAGAGACCCAGTACTTC. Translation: CASSLVSGPQETQYF.

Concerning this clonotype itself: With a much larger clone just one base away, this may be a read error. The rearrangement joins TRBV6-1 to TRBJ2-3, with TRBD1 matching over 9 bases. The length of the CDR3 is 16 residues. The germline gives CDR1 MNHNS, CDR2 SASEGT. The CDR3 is CASSDWDRVNSDTLYF. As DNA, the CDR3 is TGTGCCAGCAGTGACTGGGACAGGGTAAATTCAGATACGCTGTATTTT.

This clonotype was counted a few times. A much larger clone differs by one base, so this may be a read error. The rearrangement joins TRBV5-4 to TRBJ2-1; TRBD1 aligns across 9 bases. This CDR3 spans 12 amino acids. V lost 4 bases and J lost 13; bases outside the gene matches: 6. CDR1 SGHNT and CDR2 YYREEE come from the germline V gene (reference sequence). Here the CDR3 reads CASSMTGGRQFF. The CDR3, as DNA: TGTGCCAGCAGCATGACAGGGGGACGACAGTTCTTC.

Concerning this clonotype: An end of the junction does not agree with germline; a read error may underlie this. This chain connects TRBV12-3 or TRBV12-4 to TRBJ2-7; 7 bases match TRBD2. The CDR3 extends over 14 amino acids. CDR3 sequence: CTSSLGLPPYEQYF. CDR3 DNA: TGTACCAGCAGTTTGGGACTACCCCCCTACGAGCAGTACTTC.

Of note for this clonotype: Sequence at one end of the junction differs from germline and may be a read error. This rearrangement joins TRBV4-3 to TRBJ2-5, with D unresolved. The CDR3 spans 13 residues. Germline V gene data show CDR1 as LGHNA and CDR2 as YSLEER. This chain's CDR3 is CASSQDYQETQYF. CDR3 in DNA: TGTGCCAGCAGCCAAGATTACCAAGAGACCCAGTACTTC.

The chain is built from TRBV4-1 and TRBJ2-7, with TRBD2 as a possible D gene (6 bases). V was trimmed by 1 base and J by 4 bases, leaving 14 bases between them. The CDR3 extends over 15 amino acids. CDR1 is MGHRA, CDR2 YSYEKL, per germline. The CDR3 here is CASSQGVTGTYEQYF. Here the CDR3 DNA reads TGCGCCAGCAGCCAAGGTGTGACGGGGACTTACGAGCAGTACTTC.